This T cell receptor (beta chain) was captured in a study of OX40 agonist ivuxolimab in advanced cancers. Whole-study results and caveats: On average, CD8+ T cells had more expanded clones than CD4+.

The CDR3 totals 17 residues. The junction had 11 bases not matched to a gene; V was cut back by 2 bases and J by 2 bases. CDR1 and CDR2 (germline): SGHVS, FQNEAQ. Here immunoSEQ multiplex PCR was the method, and the copy in TCRdb shows in-frame clones only, minus some. This table has 98,000 or so clones, roughly 80% appearing once. This clone was picked up one time. Its antigen is undetermined. This clonotype was obtained from an adult with an advanced solid tumor such as melanoma, head and neck, liver or kidney cancer. The V gene is TRBV7-8, the J gene TRBJ1-2; 7 positions agree with TRBD1. The specimen was CD4+ or CD8+ T cells sorted from blood, collected in a trial of the OX40 agonist ivuxolimab. The CDR3 reads CASSLFSTGALNYGYTF. The CDR3 DNA is TGTGCCAGCAGCTTATTTAGCACAGGGGCCCTAAACTATGGCTACACCTTC.